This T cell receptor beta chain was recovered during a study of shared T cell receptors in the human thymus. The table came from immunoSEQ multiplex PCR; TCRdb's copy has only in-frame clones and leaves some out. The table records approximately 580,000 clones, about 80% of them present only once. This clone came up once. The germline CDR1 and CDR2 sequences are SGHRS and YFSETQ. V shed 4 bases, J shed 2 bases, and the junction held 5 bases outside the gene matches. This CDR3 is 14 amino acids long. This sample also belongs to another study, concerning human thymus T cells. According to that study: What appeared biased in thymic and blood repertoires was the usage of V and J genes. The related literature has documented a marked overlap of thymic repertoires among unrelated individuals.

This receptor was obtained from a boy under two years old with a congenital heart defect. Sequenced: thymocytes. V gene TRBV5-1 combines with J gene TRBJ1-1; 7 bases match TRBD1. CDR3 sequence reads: CASSQGQKNTEAFF. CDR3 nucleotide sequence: TGCGCCAGCAGCCAGGGACAGAAAAACACTGAAGCTTTCTTT.